The clone carrying this T cell receptor beta chain was seen ten or more times. Antigen unknown. This entry is derived from a study of molecular identifiers for immune sequencing clone quantification. Study-level findings and limits: Identical TCR molecules that share a barcode could lead to an underestimation of highly expanded clone sizes.

Germline-derived CDR1 and CDR2 are LGHNT and FRNRAP. Deletions cut 6 bases from V and 3 bases from J, with 10 bases between. CDR3 length: 13 residues. TCRdb ran MiXCR on the PCR reads and lists one entry per CDR3 protein. There are just under 65,000 distinct CDR3 sequences in the sample; 15% to 20% occur only once, and approximately 1.5% lies in the top ten. The sequenced sample consisted of naive CD8+ T cells from blood, with Jurkat cell RNA spiked in. The sample's subset: FACS-sorted CD8+CD4-CCR7+CD45RA+ naive T cells. The chain links TRBV12-5 to TRBJ2-3; the D gene is possibly TRBD1 (5 bases). This sequence originates from a human donor in good health. Some libraries in this study had Jurkat cell RNA spiked in. The CDR3 sequence is CASGRVRTDTQYF. In DNA form, the CDR3 reads TGTGCTAGTGGCAGGGTTCGAACAGATACGCAGTATTTT.